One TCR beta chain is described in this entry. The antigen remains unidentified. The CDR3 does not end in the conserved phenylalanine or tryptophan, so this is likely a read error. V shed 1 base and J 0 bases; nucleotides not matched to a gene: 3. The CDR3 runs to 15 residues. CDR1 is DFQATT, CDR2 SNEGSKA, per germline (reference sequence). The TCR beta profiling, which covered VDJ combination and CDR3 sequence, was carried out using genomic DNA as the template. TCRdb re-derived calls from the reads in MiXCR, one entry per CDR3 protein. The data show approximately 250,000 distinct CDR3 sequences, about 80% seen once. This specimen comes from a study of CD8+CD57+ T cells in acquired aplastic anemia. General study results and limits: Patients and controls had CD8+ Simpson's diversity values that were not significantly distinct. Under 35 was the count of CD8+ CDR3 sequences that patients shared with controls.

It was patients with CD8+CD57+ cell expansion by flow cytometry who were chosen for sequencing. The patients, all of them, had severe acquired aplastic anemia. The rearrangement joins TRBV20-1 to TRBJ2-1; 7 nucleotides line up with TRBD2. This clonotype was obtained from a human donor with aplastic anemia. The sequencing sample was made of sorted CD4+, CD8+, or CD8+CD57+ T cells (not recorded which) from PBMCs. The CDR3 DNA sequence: TGCAGTGCTAGAGGGGGCGGGAGCTCCTACAATGAGCAGTTCAGA. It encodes CSARGGGSSYNEQFR.